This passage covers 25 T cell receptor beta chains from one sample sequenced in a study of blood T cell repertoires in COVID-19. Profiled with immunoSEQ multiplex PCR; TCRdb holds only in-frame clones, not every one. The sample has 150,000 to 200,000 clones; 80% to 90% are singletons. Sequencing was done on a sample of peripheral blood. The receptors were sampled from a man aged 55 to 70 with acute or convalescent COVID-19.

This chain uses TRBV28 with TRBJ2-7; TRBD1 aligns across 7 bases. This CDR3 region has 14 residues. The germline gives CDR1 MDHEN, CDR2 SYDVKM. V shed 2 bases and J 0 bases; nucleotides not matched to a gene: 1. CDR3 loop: CASSLGTVSYEQYF. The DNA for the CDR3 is TGTGCCAGCAGTTTAGGGACAGTCTCCTACGAGCAGTACTTC.

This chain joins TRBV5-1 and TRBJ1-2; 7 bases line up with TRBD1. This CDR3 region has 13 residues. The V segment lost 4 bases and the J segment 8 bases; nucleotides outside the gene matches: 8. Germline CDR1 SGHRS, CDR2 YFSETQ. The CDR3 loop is CASSDPGGGGYTF. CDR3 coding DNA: TGCGCCAGCAGCGATCCAGGGGGAGGCGGCTACACCTTC.

This chain's CDR3 is CASSQDITSHDTQYF. The CDR3 nucleotides are TGTGCCAGCAGCCAAGATATAACTAGCCACGATACGCAGTATTTT. This chain uses TRBV3-1 (or the pseudogene TRBV3-2) with TRBJ2-3; tentative D call: TRBD2 (6 bases). V was cut by 0 bases and J by 6 bases, with 13 bases left in between. CDR1 is LGHDT and CDR2 is YNNKEL in the germline V gene (reference sequence). The CDR3 loop spans 15 amino acids.

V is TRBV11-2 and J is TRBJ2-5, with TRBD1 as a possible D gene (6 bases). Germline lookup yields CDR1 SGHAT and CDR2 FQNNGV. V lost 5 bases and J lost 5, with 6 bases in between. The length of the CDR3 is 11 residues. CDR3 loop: CASSQGETQYF. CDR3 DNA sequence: TGTGCCAGCAGCCAGGGGGAGACCCAGTACTTC.

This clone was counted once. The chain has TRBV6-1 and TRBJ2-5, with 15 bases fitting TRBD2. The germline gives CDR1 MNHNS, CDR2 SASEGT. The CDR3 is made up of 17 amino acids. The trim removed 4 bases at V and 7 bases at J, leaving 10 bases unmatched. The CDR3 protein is CASSAWGLAGGRRTQYF. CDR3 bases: TGTGCCAGCAGTGCTTGGGGACTAGCGGGAGGTCGGAGGACCCAGTACTTC.

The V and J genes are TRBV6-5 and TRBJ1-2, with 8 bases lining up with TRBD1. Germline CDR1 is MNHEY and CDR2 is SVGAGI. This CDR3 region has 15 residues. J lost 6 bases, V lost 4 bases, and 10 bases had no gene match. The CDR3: CASSSTIRGLNGYTF. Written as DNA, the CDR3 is TGTGCCAGCAGTTCAACAATCAGGGGGCTGAATGGCTACACCTTC.

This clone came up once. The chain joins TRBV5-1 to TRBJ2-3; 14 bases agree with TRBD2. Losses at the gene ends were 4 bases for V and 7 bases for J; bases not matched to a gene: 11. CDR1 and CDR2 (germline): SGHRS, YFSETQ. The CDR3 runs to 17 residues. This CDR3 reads CASSLSGTSGRRNTQYF. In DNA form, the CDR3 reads TGCGCCAGCAGCCTCTCCGGGACTAGCGGGAGACGTAATACGCAGTATTTT.

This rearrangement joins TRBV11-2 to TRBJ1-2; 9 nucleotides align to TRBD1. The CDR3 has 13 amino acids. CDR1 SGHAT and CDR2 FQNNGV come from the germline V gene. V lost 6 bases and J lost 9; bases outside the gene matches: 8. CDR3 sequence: CASRSTGGTSYTF. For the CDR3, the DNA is TGTGCCAGCAGATCGACAGGGGGTACTAGCTACACCTTC.

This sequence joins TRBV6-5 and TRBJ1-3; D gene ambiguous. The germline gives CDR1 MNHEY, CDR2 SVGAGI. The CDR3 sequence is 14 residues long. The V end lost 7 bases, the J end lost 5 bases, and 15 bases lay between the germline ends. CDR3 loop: CASTTTDGRNTIYF. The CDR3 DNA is TGTGCCAGCACAACAACCGACGGGAGAAACACCATATATTTT.

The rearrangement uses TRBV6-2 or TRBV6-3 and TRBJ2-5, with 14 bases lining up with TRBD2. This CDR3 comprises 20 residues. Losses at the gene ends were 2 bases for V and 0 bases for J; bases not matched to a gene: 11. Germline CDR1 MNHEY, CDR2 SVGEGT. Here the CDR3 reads CASSYPSGLAGGEYQETQYF. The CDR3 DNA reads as TGTGCCAGCAGTTACCCTTCAGGACTAGCGGGAGGAGAGTACCAAGAGACCCAGTACTTC.

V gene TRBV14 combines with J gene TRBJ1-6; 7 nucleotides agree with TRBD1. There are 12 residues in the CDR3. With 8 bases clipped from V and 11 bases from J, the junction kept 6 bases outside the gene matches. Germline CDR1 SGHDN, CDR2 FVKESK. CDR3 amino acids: CASRTGRTPLHF. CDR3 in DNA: TGTGCCAGCCGGACAGGCCGAACACCCCTCCACTTT.

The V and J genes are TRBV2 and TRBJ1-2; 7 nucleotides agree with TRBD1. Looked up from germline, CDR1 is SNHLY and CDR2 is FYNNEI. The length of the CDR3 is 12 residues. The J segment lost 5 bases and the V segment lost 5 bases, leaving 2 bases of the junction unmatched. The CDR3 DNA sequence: TGTGCCAGCAGTCGACAGGGATATGGCTACACCTTC. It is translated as CASSRQGYGYTF.

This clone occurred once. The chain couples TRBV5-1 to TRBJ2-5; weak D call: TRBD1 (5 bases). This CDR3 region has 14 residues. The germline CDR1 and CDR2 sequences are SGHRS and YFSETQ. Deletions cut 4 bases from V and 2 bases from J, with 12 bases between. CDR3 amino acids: CASSQGMGQETQYF. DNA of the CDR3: TGCGCCAGCAGCCAGGGAATGGGGCAAGAGACCCAGTACTTC. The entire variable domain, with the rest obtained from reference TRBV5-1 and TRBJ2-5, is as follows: KAGVTQTPRYLIKTRGQQVTLSCSPISGHRSVSWYQQTPGQGLQFLFEYFSETQRNKGNFPGRFSGRQFSNSRSEMNVSTLELGDSALYLCASSQGMGQETQYFGPGTRLLVL.

For the CDR3, the DNA is TGTGCCAGCTCACCACGGACAGGGGGGACCTACAATGAGCAGTTCTTC. Protein product: CASSPRTGGTYNEQFF. The chain carries TRBV18 and TRBJ2-1; 10 bases are a match to TRBD1. The CDR3 loop spans 16 amino acids. In germline, CDR1 is KGHSH, CDR2 LQKENI. After removal of 1 base from V and 2 bases from J, the junction contained 2 bases not matched to a gene.

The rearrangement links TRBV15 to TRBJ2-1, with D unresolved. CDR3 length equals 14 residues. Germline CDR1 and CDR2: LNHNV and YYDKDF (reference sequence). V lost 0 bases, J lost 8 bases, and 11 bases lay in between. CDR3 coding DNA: TGTGCCACCAGCAGAGACCACGCCGCGGATGAGCAGTTCTTC. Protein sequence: CATSRDHAADEQFF.

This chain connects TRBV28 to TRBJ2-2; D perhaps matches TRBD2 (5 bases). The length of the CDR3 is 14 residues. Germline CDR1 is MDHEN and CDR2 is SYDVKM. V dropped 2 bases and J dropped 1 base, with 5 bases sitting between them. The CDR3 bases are TGTGCCAGCAGTTTAGCGGGGAACACCGGGGAGCTGTTTTTT. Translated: CASSLAGNTGELFF.

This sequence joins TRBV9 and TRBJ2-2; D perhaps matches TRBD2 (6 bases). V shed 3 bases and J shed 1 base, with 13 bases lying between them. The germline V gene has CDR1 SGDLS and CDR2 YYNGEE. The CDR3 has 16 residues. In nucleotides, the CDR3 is TGTGCCAGCAGCGGCGGGGCCCAGGAGAACACCGGGGAGCTGTTTTTT. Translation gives CASSGGAQENTGELFF.

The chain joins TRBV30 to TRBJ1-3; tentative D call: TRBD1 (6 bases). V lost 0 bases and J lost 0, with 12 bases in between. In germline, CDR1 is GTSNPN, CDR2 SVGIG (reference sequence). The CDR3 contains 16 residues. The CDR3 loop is CAWSVGRGLSGNTIYF. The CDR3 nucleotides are TGTGCCTGGAGTGTAGGCAGGGGCCTCTCTGGAAACACCATATATTTT.

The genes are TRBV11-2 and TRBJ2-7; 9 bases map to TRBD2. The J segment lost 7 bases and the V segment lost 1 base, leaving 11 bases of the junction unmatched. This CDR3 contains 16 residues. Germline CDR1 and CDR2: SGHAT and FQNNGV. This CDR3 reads CASSLVVSGRSGEQYF. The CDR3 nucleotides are TGTGCCAGCAGCTTAGTAGTTAGCGGGAGATCGGGTGAGCAGTACTTC.

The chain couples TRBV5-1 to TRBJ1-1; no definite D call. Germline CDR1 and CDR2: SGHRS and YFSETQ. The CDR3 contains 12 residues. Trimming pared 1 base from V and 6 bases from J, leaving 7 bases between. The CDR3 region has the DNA TGCGCCAGCAGCTTGCGTTTTTCTGAAGCTTTCTTT. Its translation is CASSLRFSEAFF.

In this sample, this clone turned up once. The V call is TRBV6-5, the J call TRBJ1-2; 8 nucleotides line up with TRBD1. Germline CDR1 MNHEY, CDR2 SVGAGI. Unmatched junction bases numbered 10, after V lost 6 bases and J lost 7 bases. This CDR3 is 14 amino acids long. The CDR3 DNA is TGTGCCAGCAGGACAGGGGATCTACTGGGTGGCTACACCTTC. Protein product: CASRTGDLLGGYTF.

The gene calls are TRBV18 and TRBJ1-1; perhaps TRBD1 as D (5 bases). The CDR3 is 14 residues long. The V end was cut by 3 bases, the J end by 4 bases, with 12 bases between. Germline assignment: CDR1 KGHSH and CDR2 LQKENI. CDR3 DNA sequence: TGTGCCAGCTCACCCCAGGGTTTCGGCACTGAAGCTTTCTTT. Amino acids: CASSPQGFGTEAFF.

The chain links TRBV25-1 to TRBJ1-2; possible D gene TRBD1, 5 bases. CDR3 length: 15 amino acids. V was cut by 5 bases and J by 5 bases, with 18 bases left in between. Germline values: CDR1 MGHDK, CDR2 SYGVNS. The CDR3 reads CASSRRGVGAYGYTF. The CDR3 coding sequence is TGTGCCAGCAGTCGCCGGGGGGTCGGAGCTTATGGCTACACCTTC.

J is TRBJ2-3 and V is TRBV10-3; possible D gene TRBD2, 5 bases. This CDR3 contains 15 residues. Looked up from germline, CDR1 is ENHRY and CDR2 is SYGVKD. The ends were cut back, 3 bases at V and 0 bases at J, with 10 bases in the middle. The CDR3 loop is CAISEREPSTDTQYF. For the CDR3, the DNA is TGTGCCATCAGTGAACGGGAACCTAGCACAGATACGCAGTATTTT.

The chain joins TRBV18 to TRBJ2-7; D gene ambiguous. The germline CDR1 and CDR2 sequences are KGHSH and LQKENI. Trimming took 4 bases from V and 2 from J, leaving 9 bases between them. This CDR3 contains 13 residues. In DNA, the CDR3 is TGTGCCAGCTCACGTCAAGTAGCCTACGAGCAGTACTTC. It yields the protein CASSRQVAYEQYF. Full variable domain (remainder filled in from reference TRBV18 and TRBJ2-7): NAGVMQNPRHLVRRRGQEARLRCSPMKGHSHVYWYRQLPEEGLKFMVYLQKENIIDESGMPKERFSAEFPKEGPSILRIQQVVRGDSAAYFCASSRQVAYEQYFGPGTRLTVT.